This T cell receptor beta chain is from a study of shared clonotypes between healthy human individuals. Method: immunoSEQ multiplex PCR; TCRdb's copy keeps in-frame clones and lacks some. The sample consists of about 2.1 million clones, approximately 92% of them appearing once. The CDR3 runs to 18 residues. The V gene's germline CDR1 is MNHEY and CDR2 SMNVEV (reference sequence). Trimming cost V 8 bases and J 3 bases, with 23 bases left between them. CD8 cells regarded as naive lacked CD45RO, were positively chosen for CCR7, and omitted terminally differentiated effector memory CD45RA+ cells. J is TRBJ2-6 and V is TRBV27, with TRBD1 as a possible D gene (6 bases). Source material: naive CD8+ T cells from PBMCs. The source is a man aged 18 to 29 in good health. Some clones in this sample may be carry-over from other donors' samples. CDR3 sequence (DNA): TGTGCCAGCTACGCAAGGTCAGGGGCTTTAGGTGGGGCCAACGTCCTGACTTTC. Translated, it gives CASYARSGALGGANVLTF.